This T cell receptor beta chain was documented in a study of T cell responses to AZD1222 COVID-19 vaccine. General study points: Seropositive status at baseline applied to only a handful of AZD1222 recipients. Donors were chiefly white British, with a greater number of females, and clonal diversity was perhaps underestimated. The peak T cell response came first, and repertoires were sampled only after it. Vaccine-associated CD4 TCRs spanned spike, dominant at 160-218 and 743-854.

TCRdb's table, derived via immunoSEQ multiplex PCR, lists solely in-frame clones and lacks some. The sample shows roughly 120,000 clones, 80% to 90% of them seen only once. A remark on this clone: Its antigen remains unidentified.

The sample in question was peripheral blood, obtained 28 days after the second AZD1222 dose. This receptor was taken from an adult who received the AZD1222 COVID-19 vaccine.

In nucleotides, the CDR3 is TGTGCCAGCAGCCCCCGGACAGGGGTCACCGGGGAGCTGTTTTTT. It is translated as CASSPRTGVTGELFF. V is TRBV7-6 and J is TRBJ2-2; 9 bases are a match to TRBD1. From germline, CDR1 is SGHVS and CDR2 FNYEAQ. The CDR3 loop spans 15 amino acids. The V gene end was trimmed by 5 bases and the J gene end by 4 bases; junction bases not matched to a gene: 5.